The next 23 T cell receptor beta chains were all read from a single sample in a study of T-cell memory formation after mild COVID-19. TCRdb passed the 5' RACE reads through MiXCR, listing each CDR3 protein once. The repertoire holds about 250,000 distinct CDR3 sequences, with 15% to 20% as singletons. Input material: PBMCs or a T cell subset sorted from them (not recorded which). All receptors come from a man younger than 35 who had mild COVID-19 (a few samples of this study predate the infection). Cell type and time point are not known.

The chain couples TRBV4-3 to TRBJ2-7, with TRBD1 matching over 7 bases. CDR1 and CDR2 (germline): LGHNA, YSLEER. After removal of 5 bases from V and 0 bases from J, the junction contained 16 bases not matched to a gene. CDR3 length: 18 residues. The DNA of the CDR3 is TGCGCCAGCAGCTCCCCTCGAGGGGGCAATGCCTTCTCCTACGAGCAGTACGTC. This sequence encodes CASSSPRGGNAFSYEQYV.

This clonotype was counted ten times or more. CDR3 protein: CASSPRAGINSPQHF. In nucleotides, the CDR3 is TGTGCCAGCAGCCCAAGGGCAGGGATTAACTCGCCCCAGCATTTT. The chain couples TRBV9 to TRBJ1-5, with D possibly matching TRBD1 (5 bases). Trimming shortened V by 4 bases and J by 9 bases, and 20 bases separated the two germline ends. CDR3 length equals 15 residues. Per the germline V gene, CDR1 is SGDLS and CDR2 is YYNGEE. Looking up the rest from reference TRBV9 and TRBJ1-5 gives the full variable domain: DSGVTQTPKHLITATGQRVTLRCSPRSGDLSVYWYQQSLDQGLQFLIQYYNGEERAKGNILERFSAQQFPDLHSELNLSSLELGDSALYFCASSPRAGINSPQHFGDGTRLSIL.

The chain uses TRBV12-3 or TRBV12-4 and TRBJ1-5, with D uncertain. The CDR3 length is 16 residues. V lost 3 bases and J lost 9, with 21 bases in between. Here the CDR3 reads CASSLRSGPLSSPQHF. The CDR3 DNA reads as TGTGCCAGCAGTTTGCGCTCAGGCCCACTTTCCTCGCCCCAGCATTTT.

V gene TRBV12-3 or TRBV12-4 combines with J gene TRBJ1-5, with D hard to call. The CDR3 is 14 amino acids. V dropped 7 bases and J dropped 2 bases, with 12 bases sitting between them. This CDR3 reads CASIAGVGNQPQHF. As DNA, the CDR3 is TGTGCCAGCATAGCCGGGGTGGGCAATCAGCCCCAGCATTTT.

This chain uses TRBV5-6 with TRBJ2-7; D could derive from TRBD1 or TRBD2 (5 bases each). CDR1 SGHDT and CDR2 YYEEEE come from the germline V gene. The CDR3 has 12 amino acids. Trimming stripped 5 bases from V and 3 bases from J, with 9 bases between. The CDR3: CASSMGVYEQYV. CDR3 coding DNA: TGTGCCAGCAGTATGGGGGTCTACGAGCAGTACGTC.

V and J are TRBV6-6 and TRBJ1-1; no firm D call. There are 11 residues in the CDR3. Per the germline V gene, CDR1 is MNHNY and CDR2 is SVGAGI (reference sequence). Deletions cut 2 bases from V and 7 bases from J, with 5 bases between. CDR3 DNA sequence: TGTGCCAGCAGTTACCCAGGTGAAGCTTTCTTT. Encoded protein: CASSYPGEAFF.

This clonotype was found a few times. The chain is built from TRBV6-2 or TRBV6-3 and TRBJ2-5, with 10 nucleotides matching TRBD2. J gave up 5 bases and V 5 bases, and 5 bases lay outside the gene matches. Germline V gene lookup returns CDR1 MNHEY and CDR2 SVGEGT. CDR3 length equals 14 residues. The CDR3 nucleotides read TGTGCCAGCAGTAGAAGCGGGGGGGCCGAGACCCAGTACTTC. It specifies CASSRSGGAETQYF.

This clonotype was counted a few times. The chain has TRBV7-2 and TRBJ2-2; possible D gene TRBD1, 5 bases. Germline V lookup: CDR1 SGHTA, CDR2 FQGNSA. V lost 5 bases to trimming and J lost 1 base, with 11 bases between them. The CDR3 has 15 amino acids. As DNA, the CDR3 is TGTGCCAGCAGCAATACTCAGGGGAACACCGGGGAGCTGTTTTTT. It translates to CASSNTQGNTGELFF. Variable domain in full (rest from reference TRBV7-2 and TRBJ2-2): GAGVSQSPSNKVTEKGKDVELRCDPISGHTALYWYRQSLGQGLEFLIYFQGNSAPDKSGLPSDRFSAERTGGSVSTLTIQRTQQEDSAVYLCASSNTQGNTGELFFGEGSRLTVL.

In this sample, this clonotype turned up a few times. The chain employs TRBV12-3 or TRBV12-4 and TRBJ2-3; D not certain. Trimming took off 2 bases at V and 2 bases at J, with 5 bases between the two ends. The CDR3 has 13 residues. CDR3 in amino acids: CASSLHNTDTQYF. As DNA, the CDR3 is TGTGCCAGCAGTTTACACAACACAGATACGCAGTATTTT.

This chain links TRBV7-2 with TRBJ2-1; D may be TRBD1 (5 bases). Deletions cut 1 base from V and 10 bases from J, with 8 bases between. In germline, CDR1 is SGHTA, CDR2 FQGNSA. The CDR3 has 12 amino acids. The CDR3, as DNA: TGTGCCAGCAGCTTAGACCGGACAGAGCAGTTCTTC. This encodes CASSLDRTEQFF.

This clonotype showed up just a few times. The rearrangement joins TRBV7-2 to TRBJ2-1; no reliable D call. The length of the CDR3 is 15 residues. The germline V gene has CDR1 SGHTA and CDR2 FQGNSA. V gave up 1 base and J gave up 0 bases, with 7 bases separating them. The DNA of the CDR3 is TGTGCCAGCAGCTTAGGTTTGAACTCCTACAATGAGCAGTTCTTC. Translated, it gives CASSLGLNSYNEQFF.

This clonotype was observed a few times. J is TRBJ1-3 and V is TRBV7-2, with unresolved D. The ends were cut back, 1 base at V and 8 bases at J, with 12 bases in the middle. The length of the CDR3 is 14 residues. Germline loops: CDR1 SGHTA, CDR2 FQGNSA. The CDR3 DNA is TGTGCCAGCAGCTTAGACCTTGTCGTGGACACCATATATTTT. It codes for CASSLDLVVDTIYF.

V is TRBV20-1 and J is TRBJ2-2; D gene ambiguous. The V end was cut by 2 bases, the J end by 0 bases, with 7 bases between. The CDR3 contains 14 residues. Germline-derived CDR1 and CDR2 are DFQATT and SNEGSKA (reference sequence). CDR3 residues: CSARPTPNTGELFF. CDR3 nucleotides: TGCAGTGCTAGACCTACCCCGAACACCGGGGAGCTGTTTTTT.

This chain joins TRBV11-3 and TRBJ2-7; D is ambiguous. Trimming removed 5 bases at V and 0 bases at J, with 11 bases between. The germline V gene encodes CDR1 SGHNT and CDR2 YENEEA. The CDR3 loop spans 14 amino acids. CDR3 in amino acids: CASSEAHRSYEQYF. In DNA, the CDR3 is TGTGCCAGCAGCGAAGCTCATCGCTCCTACGAGCAGTACTTC.

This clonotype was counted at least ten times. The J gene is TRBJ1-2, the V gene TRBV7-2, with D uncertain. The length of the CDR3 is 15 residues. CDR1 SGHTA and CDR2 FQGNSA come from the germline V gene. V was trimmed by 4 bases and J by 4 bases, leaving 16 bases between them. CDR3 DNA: TGTGCCAGCAGCTCCTTCGTTACCGGCCCCTATGGCTACACCTTC. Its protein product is CASSSFVTGPYGYTF.

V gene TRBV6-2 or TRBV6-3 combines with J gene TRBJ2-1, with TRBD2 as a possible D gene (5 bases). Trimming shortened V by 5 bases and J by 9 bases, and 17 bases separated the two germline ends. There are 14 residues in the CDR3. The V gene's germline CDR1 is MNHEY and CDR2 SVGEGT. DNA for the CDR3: TGTGCCAGCAGTACCGGACTGGCCTGGGCTGAGCAGTTCTTC. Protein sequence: CASSTGLAWAEQFF.

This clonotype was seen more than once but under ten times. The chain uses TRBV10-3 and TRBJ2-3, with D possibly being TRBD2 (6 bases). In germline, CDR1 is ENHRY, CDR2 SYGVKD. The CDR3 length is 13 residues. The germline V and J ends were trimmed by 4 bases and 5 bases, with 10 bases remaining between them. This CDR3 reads CAISVAGRDTQYF. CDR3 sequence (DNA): TGTGCCATCAGTGTGGCGGGGAGAGATACGCAGTATTTT.

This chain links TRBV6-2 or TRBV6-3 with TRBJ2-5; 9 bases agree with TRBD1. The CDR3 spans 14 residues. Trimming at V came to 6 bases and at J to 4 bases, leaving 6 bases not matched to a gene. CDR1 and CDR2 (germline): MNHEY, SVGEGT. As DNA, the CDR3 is TGTGCCAGCAGACCGACAGGGGGGTTAGAGACCCAGTACTTC. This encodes CASRPTGGLETQYF.

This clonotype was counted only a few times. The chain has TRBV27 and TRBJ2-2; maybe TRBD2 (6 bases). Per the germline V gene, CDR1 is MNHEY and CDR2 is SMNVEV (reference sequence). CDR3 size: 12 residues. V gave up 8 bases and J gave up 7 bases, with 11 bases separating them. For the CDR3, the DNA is TGTGCCAGCGGGAGGTATGGCGGGGAGCTGTTTTTT. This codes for CASGRYGGELFF.

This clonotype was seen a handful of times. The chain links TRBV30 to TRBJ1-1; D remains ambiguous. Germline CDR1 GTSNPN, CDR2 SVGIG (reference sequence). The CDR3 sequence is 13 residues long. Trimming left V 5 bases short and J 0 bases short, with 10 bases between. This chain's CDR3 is CAWARGLNTEAFF. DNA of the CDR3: TGTGCCTGGGCCCGGGGATTGAACACTGAAGCTTTCTTT.

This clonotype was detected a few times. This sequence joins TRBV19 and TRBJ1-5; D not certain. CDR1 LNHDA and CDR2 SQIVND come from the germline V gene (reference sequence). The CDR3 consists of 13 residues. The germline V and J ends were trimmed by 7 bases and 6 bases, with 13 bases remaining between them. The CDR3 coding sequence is TGTGCCAGTAAGGGCGAGGCCGGTCAGCCCCAGCATTTT. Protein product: CASKGEAGQPQHF.

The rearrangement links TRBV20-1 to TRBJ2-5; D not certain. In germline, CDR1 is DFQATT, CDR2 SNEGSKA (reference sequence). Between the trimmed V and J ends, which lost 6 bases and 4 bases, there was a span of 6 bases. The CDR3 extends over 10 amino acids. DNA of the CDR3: TGCAGTGCCGCCCGAGAGACCCAGTACTTC. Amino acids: CSAARETQYF.

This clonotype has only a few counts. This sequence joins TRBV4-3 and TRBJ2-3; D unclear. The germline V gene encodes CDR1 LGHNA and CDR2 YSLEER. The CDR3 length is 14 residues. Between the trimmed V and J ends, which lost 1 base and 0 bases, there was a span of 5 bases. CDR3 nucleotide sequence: TGCGCCAGCAGCCAAGGATTCAGCACAGATACGCAGTATTTT. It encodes CASSQGFSTDTQYF.